The clone carrying this TCR beta chain is a singleton in its sample. The source of the sample is a study of blood T cell repertoires in COVID-19. Overall study: PBMCs, B-cell-depleted T cells, or T cells were the source of the cDNA or gDNA that made up the material.

Trimming cost V 0 bases and J 3 bases; bases outside gene matches: 8. The germline CDR1 and CDR2 sequences are SGDLS and YYNGEE. CDR3 size: 16 residues. Original analysis: Quantification of nucleated cells was approximated via reference gene primer amplification. The method was immunoSEQ multiplex PCR; TCRdb's version includes in-frame clones alone and lacks a portion of them. V and J calls and clone size come straight from that table; D and trimming were deduced from the DNA. Among roughly 320,000 clones listed, 90% were seen once. The material sequenced was PBMCs or T cells enriched from blood (not recorded which). This receptor was obtained from a woman in her 30s who had been exposed to COVID-19. The J gene is TRBJ2-7, the V gene TRBV9; TRBD2 matches 8 bases. CDR3 nucleotide sequence: TGTGCCAGCAGCGTAGGTGGTAGCGGGGACTACTACGAGCAGTACTTC. Protein product: CASSVGGSGDYYEQYF.